This T cell receptor beta chain comes out of a study of technical replicates of blood from several donors. The method was immunoSEQ multiplex PCR; TCRdb's version includes in-frame clones alone and lacks a portion of them. Altogether roughly 69,000 clones are present, around 84% being singletons, with the ten largest covering 5% to 6.5%. Looked up from germline, CDR1 is LGHNA and CDR2 is YSLEER. This CDR3 has 18 residues. V dropped 3 bases and J dropped 2; count of bases not matched to a gene: 14. Specimen: PBMCs. This clonotype originated in a human donor in good health. Some clones in this sample may be carry-over from other donors' samples. This sequence joins TRBV4-3 and TRBJ2-5, with 8 bases that match TRBD1. CDR3 sequence reads: CASSQGETRQGPQETQYF. The CDR3 DNA sequence: TGCGCCAGCAGCCAGGGGGAGACGAGACAGGGGCCACAAGAGACCCAGTACTTC.